The entry below describes one T cell receptor beta chain. No antigen is known for it. This sample is drawn from a study of shared clonotypes between healthy human individuals. Naive CD45RA+ and memory CD45RA-negative subsets were split from CD4+ cells. General study findings and limits: In four donors, around 5% of naive CD4 clonotypes appeared in common.

TCRdb keeps only in-frame clones here, not all; method: immunoSEQ multiplex PCR. The sample records 1,500,000 or so clones, around 97% being singletons. Sequenced sample: naive CD4+ T cells sorted from blood. Subset of the sample: CD45RA+ positively selected. This receptor was identified in a man aged 25-40 years in good health.

The CDR3 DNA reads as TGTGCCAGCAGCGGGACAGGCGGCACAGATACGCAGTATTTT. Its translation: CASSGTGGTDTQYF. The chain has TRBV9 and TRBJ2-3; 7 nucleotides align to TRBD1. From germline, CDR1 is SGDLS and CDR2 YYNGEE. The CDR3 is 14 residues long. The V segment lost 3 bases and the J segment 1 base; nucleotides outside the gene matches: 2.